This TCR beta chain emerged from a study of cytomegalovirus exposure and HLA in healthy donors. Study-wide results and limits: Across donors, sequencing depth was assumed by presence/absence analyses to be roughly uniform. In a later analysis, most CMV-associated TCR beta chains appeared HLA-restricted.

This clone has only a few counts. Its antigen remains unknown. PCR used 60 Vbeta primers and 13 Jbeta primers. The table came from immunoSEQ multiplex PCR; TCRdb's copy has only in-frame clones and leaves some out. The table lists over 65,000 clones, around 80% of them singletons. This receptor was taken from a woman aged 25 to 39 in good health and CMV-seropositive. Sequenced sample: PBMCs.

This CDR3 reads CSVENRNTEAFF. CDR3 nucleotides: TGCAGCGTGGAAAACAGGAACACTGAAGCTTTCTTT. This sequence joins TRBV29-1 and TRBJ1-1; D unresolved. Germline CDR1 is SQVTM and CDR2 is ANQGSEA. Trimming took off 6 bases at V and 1 base at J, with 9 bases between the two ends. This CDR3 is built from 12 residues.